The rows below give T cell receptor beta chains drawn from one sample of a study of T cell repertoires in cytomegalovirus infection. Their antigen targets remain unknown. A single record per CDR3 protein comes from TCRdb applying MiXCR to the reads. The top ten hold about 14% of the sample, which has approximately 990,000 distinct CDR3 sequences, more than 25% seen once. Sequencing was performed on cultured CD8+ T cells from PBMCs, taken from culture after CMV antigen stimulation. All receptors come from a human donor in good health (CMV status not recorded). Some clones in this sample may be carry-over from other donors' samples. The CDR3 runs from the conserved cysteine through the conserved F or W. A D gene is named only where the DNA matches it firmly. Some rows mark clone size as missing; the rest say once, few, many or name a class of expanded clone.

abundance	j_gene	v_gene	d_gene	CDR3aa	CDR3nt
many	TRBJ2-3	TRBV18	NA	CASSSVGGPGTDTQYF	TGTGCCAGCTCCTCAGTCGGGGGTCCTGGCACAGATACGCAGTATTTT
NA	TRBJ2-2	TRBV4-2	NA	CASSPWAENTGELFF	TGTGCCAGCAGTCCATGGGCCGAGAACACCGGGGAGCTGTTTTTT
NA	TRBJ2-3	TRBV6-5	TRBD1	CASSSGTATDTQYF	TGTGCCAGCAGTTCCGGGACAGCCACAGATACGCAGTATTTT
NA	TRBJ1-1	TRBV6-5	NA	CASALTGYTEAFF	TGTGCCAGCGCCCTAACGGGTTATACTGAAGCTTTCTTT
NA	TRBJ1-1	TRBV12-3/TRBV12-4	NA	CASTRGEVTEAFF	TGTGCCAGCACCAGGGGAGAAGTCACTGAAGCTTTCTTT
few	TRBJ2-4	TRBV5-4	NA	CASSLPVEEGNIQYF	TGTGCCAGCAGCCTTCCGGTCGAAGAGGGGAACATTCAGTACTTC
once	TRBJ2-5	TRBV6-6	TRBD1	CASSYWPGGLTETQYF	TGTGCCAGCAGTTACTGGCCAGGGGGCCTTACAGAGACCCAGTACTTC
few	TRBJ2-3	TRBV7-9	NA	CASSSTGIRTDTQYF	TGTGCCAGCAGCTCCACAGGGATCCGCACAGATACGCAGTATTTT
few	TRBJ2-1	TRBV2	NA	CASRGAGYNEQFF	TGTGCCAGCAGGGGAGCGGGTTACAATGAGCAGTTCTTC
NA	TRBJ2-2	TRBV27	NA	CASSHPGQRGELFF	TGTGCCAGCAGTCACCCAGGACAGCGAGGGGAGCTGTTTTTT
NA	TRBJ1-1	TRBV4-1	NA	CASSQGLLEAFF	TGCGCCAGCAGCCAAGGGTTACTTGAAGCTTTCTTT
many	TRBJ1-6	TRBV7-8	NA	CASSTRSSSYNSPLHF	TGTGCCAGCAGCACGAGGTCGAGCTCCTATAATTCACCCCTCCACTTT
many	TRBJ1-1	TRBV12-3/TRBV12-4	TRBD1	CASSSSDRGLNTEAFF	TGTGCCAGCAGTTCCTCGGACAGGGGGCTTAACACTGAAGCTTTCTTT
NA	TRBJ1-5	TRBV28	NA	CASSPTLAGVAGNQPQHF	TGTGCCAGCAGTCCGACCCTGGCAGGGGTCGCGGGCAATCAGCCCCAGCATTTT
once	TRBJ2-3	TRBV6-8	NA	CASSYSTGPRTDTQYF	TGTGCCAGCAGTTACTCGACAGGCCCTCGCACAGATACGCAGTATTTT
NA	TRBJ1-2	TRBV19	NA	CASSTTADRLLANYGYTF	TGTGCCAGTAGTACAACCGCTGACAGACTTTTAGCTAACTATGGCTACACCTTC
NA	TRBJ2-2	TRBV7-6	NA	CASSISGNTGELFF	TGTGCCAGCAGCATCAGCGGGAACACCGGGGAGCTGTTTTTT
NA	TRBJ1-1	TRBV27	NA	CAVGRNTEAFF	TGTGCCGTAGGGAGGAACACTGAAGCTTTCTTT
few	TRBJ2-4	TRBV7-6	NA	CASSLDPGNIQYF	TGTGCCAGCAGCTTGGACCCAGGGAACATTCAGTACTTC
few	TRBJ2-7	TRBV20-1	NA	CSASTGSSYEQYF	TGCAGTGCATCGACAGGTAGCTCCTACGAGCAGTACTTC
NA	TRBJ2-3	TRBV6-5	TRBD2	CASSSLAGSFTDTQYF	TGTGCCAGCAGTTCCCTAGCGGGGTCCTTCACAGATACGCAGTATTTT
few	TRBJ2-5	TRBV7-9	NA	CASSPPRRGETQYF	TGTGCCAGCAGCCCCCCCAGGAGGGGGGAGACCCAGTACTTC